This TCR beta chain originates from a study of CD8 T cells in Susac syndrome (dated by TCRdb to between 2018 and 2021). With regard to the full study: Whether CD8+ T cell activation and differentiation in Susac syndrome was antigen driven was tested using repertoire sequencing. The study compared CD8+ T cell repertoire clonality among 12 healthy donors, some 14 Susac syndrome patients and roughly 15 multiple sclerosis patients. The investigation overall reported the following: The TCR sequencing and HLA analysis was acknowledged to have included a relatively small number of individuals.

Peripheral blood CD8+ and CD4+ T cells from healthy donors, Susac syndrome patients and multiple sclerosis patients were profiled by high-throughput TCR beta sequencing. Treatment-naive patients with stable or active relapsing-remitting disease fulfilling revised McDonald criteria were used as multiple sclerosis controls. Bulk CD8+ and CD4+ T cells were purified by magnetic negative isolation, while CD8+ TEMRA cells were enriched using FACS. Blood was collected in EDTA tubes and processed within 24 hours, with PBMCs isolated through density gradient centrifugation. PBMCs intended for TCR sequencing were frozen in liquid nitrogen and were later thawed in a 37 degrees C water bath. The sorted or isolated CD4+, CD8+ and CD8+ TEMRA cells had a purity of 90% or higher. Worth noting for this clonotype: The antigen it recognizes is unknown. The input lacks base qualities; no much larger clone sits a single base away.

RNA was extracted using the RNeasy kit, and roughly 0.5 to 1 ug of the RNA was reverse transcribed with random hexamers. The immunoSEQ multiplex PCR assay, which covers 54 Vbeta and 13 Jbeta segments, was used to amplify TCR beta CDR3 regions. To correct PCR amplification bias, a synthetic template baseline was used for both primer optimization and computational correction. In the source study's methods: Reads were assigned to V, D and J genes according to IMGT and analyzed in immunoSEQ Analyzer, with only productive sequences retained. To calculate clonality, Shannon entropy was normalized by log2 of the number of productive unique sequences and then subtracted from one. For each patient and control, public and private clones were evaluated among the 100 most prevalent clones. Clones were defined as Susac-specific if absent from the healthy and MS cohorts, from approximately 1,100 published viral clones and from other ImmuneACCESS disease sequences. TCRdb reanalyzed the raw reads on its own, using fastp at Q25 for trimming and MiXCR for clone calling, and kept in-frame beta chains. For every CDR3 protein sequence, its rows merge into one entry that carries the most common genes and DNA. These V and J calls are TCRdb output, not the study's own analysis. The sample has fewer than 200,000 distinct CDR3 sequences on record, around 96% of them singletons. Jointly, the top ten make up 0.15% to 0.2% of the sample.

Trimming leaves V shorter by 11 bases and J shorter by 1 base, with the junction holding 10 bases beyond the gene matches. The germline V gene sets CDR1 to ENHRY and CDR2 to SYGVKD. Including the terminal cysteine and phenylalanine, the CDR3 comprises 14 residues. Of the read, only the CDR3 DNA is kept; its 42 bases are in frame from base 1. The source material was CD8+ T cells from PBMCs. The clonotype originates from a human donor with multiple sclerosis. The rearranged chain carries TRBV10-3 and TRBJ2-5; 7 bases in between match TRBD1. The nucleotides are TGTGCCGTACGAGGGGACAGCTTCCAAGAGACCCAGTACTTC. Translated, this is CAVRGDSFQETQYF.